This entry describes one TCR beta chain. Its antigen is undetermined. This entry is derived from a study of shared clonotypes between healthy human individuals. Across the whole study: The plates for each donor numbered three CD4 naive, three CD4 memory, two CD8 naive and one CD8 memory. General study points: Large depth notwithstanding, sorted-subset sequencing proved incomplete by rarefaction. Generation of non-shared clonotypes was less probable than generation of clonotypes shared by all four donors. Sample collection involved blood only; tissue repertoires are likely different.

CDR1 and CDR2 from the germline V gene are MDHEN and SYDVKM. This CDR3 is 16 amino acids long. V lost 3 bases and J lost 4, with 15 bases in between. Sequenced by immunoSEQ multiplex PCR; TCRdb stores in-frame clones only, minus some. The sample holds 650,000 to 750,000 clones, 72% seen once. This receptor was taken from a woman aged 30 to 39 in good health. Sequenced: memory CD4+ T cells sorted from blood. The subset here: CD45RA-negative fraction. The V and J genes are TRBV28 and TRBJ2-2; the D call may be TRBD1 or TRBD2 (6 bases each). The CDR3 loop is CASSLTPGAGTGELFF. In nucleotides, the CDR3 is TGTGCCAGCAGTTTGACACCGGGGGCGGGCACCGGGGAGCTGTTTTTT.